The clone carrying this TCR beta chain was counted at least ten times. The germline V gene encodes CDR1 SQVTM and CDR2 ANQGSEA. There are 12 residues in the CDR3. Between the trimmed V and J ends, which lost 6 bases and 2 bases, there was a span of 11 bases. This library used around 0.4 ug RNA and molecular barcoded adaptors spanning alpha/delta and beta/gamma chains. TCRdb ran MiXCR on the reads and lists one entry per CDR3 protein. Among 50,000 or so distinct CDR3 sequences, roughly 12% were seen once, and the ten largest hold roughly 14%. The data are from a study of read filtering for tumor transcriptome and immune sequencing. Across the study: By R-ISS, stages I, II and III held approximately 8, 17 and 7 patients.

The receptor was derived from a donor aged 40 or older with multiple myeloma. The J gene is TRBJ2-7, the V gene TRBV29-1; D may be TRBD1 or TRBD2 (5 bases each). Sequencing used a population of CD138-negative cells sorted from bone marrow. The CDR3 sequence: CSVEDTTYEQYF. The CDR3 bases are TGCAGCGTGGAGGACACCACCTACGAGCAGTACTTC.